This record covers a single T cell receptor (beta chain). Data came from immunoSEQ multiplex PCR; TCRdb stores just in-frame clones and leaves some out. Of 200,000 to 250,000 clones listed, more than 75% are singletons. The data were taken from a study of blood T cell repertoires in COVID-19. The germline CDR1 and CDR2 sequences are SGHRS and YFSETQ. Unmatched junction bases numbered 7, after V lost 3 bases and J lost 5 bases. The CDR3 has 16 amino acids. Residents of approximately 25 US areas, aged about 18 to 95 years, made up the participants. This clonotype was obtained from a woman aged 45-60 years who had recovered from COVID-19. The chain combines TRBV5-1 with TRBJ2-1; 11 positions agree with TRBD2. Source material: PBMCs or T cells enriched from blood (not recorded which). The CDR3 DNA sequence: TGCGCCAGCAGCTCCTTGACTAGCGGGAAAGACAATGAGCAGTTCTTC. It specifies CASSSLTSGKDNEQFF.